These 3 T cell receptor beta chains were all obtained from the same sample, sequenced in a study of PD-1 blockade in classical Hodgkin lymphoma. Only in-frame clones appear in the TCRdb table, and some are missing; sequencing was by immunoSEQ multiplex PCR. The sample contains around 7,500 clones, more than 70% of which appear only once. Relapse was seen in all patients after autologous stem cell transplantation, and brentuximab vedotin exposure was variable. After thawing, PBMCs were subjected to magnetic negative selection to isolate CD8+ T cells. The sequenced sample was CD8+ T cells from blood, obtained at baseline. Receptor source: a human donor with classical Hodgkin lymphoma.

This clone was counted once. The chain has TRBV7-6 and TRBJ2-3, with 14 bases fitting TRBD2. Germline CDR1 and CDR2: SGHVS and FNYEAQ. The trim removed 5 bases at V and 5 bases at J, leaving 12 bases unmatched. CDR3 length: 18 amino acids. In nucleotides, the CDR3 is TGTGCCAGCAGCATTCGACTAGCGGGGGGGCCGGGGTTAGATACGCAGTATTTT. Amino acids: CASSIRLAGGPGLDTQYF.

The V call is TRBV19, the J call TRBJ1-5; no reliable D call. The CDR3 is 15 amino acids. CDR1 is LNHDA and CDR2 is SQIVND in the germline V gene (reference sequence). V gave up 7 bases and J gave up 4 bases, with 17 bases separating them. The CDR3 is CASTLSLGGNQPQHF. The CDR3 DNA follows: TGTGCCAGTACCCTCAGCCTGGGAGGTAATCAGCCCCAGCATTTT.

The chain carries TRBV27 and TRBJ1-2, with 7 bases that match TRBD1. From germline, CDR1 is MNHEY and CDR2 SMNVEV (reference sequence). The CDR3 loop spans 14 amino acids. V was clipped by 5 bases and J by 6 bases; unmatched bases: 9. The CDR3 loop is CASSPLGTANGYTF. The CDR3 nucleotides are TGTGCCAGCAGTCCCCTCGGGACAGCGAATGGCTACACCTTC.